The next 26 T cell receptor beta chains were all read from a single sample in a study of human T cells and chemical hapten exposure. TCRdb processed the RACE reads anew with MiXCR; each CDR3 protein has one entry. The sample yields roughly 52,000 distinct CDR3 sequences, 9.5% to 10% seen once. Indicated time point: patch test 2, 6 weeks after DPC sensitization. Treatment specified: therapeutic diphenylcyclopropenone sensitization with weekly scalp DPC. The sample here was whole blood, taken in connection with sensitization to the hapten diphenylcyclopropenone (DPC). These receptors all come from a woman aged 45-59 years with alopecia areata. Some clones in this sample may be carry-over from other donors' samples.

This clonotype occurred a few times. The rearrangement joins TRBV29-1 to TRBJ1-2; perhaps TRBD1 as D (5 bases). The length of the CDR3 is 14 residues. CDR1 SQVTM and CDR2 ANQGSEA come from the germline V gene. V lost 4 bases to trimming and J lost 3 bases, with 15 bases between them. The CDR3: CSVVLLGADYGYTF. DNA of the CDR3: TGCAGCGTTGTGCTTCTAGGGGCGGACTATGGCTACACCTTC.

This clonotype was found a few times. DNA of the CDR3: TGTGCCAGCATCCCGGCAGGGATAACTGAAGCTTTCTTT. It translates to CASIPAGITEAFF. The chain couples TRBV6-5 to TRBJ1-1; a weak D match, TRBD1 (5 bases). CDR3 length: 13 amino acids. V lost 7 bases and J lost 5, with 14 bases in between. CDR1 and CDR2 (germline): MNHEY, SVGAGI.

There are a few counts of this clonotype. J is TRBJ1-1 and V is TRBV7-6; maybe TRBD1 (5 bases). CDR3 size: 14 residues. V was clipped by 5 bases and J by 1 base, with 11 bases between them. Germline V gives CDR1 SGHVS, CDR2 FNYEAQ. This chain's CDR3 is CASSPGLRNTEAFF. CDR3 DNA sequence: TGTGCCAGCAGCCCGGGACTTAGGAACACTGAAGCTTTCTTT.

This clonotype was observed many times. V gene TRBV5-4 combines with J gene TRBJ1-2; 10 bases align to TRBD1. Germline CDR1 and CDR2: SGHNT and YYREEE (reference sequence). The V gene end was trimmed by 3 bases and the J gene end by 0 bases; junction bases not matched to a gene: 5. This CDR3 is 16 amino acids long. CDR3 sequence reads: CASSWRDRGTNYGYTF. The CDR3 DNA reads TGTGCCAGCAGCTGGAGGGACAGGGGAACTAACTATGGCTACACCTTC.

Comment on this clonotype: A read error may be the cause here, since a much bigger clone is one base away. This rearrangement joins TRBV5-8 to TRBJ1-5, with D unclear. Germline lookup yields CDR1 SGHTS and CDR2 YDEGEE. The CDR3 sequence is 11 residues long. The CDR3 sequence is CTSSLVQPQHF. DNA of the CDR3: TGTACCAGCAGCTTGGTTCAGCCCCAGCATTTT.

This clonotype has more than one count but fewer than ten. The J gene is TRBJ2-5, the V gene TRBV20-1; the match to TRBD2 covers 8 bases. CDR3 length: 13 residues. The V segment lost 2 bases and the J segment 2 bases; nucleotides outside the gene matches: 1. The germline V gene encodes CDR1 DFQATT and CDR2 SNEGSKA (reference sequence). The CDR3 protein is CSARIAGQETQYF. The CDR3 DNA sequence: TGCAGTGCTAGAATAGCGGGGCAAGAGACCCAGTACTTC.

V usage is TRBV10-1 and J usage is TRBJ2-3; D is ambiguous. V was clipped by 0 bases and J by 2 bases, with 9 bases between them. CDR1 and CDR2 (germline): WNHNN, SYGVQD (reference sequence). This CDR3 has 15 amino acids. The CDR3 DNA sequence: TGCGCCAGCAGTGAGTCCCTACAGTCCACAGATACGCAGTATTTT. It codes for CASSESLQSTDTQYF.

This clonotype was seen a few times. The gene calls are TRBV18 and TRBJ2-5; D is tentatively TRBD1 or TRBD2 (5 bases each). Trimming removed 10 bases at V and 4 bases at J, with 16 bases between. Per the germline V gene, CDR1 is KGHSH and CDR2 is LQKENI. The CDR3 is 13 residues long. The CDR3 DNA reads TGTGCCACCATCAAGACTGGGGGAGAGACCCAGTACTTC. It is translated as CATIKTGGETQYF.

CDR3 coding DNA: TGTGCCACCAGTGCCCCGGGGGGAGTCTATGAGCAGTTCTTC. Its protein is CATSAPGGVYEQFF. The chain joins TRBV24-1 to TRBJ2-1; 7 bases agree with TRBD2. CDR3 length: 14 residues. After removal of 5 bases from V and 8 bases from J, the junction contained 8 bases not matched to a gene. CDR1 and CDR2 (germline): KGHDR, SFDVKD.

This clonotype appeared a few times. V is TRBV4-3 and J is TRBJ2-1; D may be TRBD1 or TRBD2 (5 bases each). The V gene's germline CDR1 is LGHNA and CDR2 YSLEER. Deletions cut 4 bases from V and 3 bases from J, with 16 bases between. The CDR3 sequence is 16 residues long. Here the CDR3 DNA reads TGCGCCAGCAGCCGAGACCTGGGGACGCGCTACAATGAGCAGTTCTTC. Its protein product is CASSRDLGTRYNEQFF.

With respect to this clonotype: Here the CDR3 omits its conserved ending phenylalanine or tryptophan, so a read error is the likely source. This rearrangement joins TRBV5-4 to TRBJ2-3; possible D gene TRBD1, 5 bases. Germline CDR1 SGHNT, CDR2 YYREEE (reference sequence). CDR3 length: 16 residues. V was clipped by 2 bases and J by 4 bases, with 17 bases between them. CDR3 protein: CASSFTPRGSADTQYS. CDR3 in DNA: TGTGCCAGCAGCTTTACCCCTAGGGGATCAGCAGATACGCAGTATTCT.

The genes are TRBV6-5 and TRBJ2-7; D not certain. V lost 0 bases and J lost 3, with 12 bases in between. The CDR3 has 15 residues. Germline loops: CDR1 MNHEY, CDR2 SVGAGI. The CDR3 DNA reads TGTGCCAGCAGTTACTCAGGCCTCCATCTCTACGAGCAGTACTTC. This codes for CASSYSGLHLYEQYF.

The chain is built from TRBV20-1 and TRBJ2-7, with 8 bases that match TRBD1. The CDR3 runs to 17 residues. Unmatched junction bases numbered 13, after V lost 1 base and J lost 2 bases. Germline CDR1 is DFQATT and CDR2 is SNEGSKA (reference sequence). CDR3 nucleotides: TGCAGTGCTAGAGGTTTAGCCGGGACAGGCACAGCCTACGAGCAGTACTTC. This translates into CSARGLAGTGTAYEQYF.

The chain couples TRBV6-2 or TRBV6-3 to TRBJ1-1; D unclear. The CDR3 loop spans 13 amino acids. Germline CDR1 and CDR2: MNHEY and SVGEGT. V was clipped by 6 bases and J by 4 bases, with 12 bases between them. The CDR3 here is CASRSTRTTEAFF. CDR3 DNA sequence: TGTGCCAGCAGATCGACGAGGACCACTGAAGCTTTCTTT.

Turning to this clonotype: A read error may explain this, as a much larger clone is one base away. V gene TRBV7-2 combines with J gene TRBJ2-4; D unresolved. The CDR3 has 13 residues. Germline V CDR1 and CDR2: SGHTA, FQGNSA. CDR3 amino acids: CASSFGAKDIQYF. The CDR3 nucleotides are TGTGCCAGCAGCTTTGGAGCCAAAGACATTCAGTACTTC.

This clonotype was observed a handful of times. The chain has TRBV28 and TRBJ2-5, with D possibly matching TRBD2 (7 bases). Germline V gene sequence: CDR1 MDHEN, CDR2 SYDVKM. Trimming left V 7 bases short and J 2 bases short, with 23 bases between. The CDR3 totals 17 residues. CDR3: CASTPGEAGVNQETQYF. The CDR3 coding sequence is TGTGCCAGCACCCCAGGGGAGGCGGGGGTTAATCAAGAGACCCAGTACTTC.

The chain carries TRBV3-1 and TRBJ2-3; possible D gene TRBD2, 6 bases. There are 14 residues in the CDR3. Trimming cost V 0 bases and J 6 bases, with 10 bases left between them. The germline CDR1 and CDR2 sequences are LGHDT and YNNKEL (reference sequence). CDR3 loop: CASSQDVGGDTQYF. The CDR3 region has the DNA TGTGCCAGCAGCCAAGATGTGGGAGGTGATACGCAGTATTTT.

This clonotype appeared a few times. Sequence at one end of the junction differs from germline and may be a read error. The CDR3 spells CSARGSLGGSNQPQHF. The CDR3 nucleotides read TGCAGTGCCAGAGGCTCGCTTGGAGGGAGCAATCAGCCCCAGCATTTT. The rearrangement uses TRBV20-1 and TRBJ1-5; D ambiguous. The CDR3 contains 16 residues. Germline V gene sequence: CDR1 DFQATT, CDR2 SNEGSKA (reference sequence).

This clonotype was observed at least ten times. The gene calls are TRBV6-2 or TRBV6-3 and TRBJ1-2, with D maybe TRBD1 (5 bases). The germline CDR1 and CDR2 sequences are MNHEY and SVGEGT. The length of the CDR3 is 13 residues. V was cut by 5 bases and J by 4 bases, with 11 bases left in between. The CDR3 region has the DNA TGTGCCAGCAGTCAGCGACAGCCCTATGGCTACACCTTC. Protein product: CASSQRQPYGYTF.

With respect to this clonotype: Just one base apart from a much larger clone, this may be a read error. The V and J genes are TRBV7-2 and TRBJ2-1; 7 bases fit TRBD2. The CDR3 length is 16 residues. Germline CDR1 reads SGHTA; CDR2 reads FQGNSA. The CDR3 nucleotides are TGTGTCAGCAGCTTAGACGGACTAGTGATTTACAATGAGCAGTTCTTC. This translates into CVSSLDGLVIYNEQFF.

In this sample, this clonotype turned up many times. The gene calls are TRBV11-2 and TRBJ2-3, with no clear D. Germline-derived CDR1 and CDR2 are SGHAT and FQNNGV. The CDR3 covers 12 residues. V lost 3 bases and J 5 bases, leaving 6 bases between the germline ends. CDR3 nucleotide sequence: TGTGCCAGCAGCTTCAATCAAGATACGCAGTATTTT. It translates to CASSFNQDTQYF.

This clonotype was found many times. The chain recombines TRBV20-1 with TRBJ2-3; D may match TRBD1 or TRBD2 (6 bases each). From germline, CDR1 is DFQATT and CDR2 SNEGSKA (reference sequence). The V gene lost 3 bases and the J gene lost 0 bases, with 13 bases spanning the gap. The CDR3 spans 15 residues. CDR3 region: CSARAWGASTDTQYF. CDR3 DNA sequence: TGCAGTGCTAGGGCCTGGGGGGCCAGCACAGATACGCAGTATTTT.

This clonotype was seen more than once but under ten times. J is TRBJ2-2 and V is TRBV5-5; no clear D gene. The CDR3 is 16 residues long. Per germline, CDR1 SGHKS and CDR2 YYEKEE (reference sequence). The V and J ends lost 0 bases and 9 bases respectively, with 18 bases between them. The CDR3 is CASSLDFRAVRRELFF. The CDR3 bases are TGTGCCAGCAGCTTGGACTTTCGGGCAGTCCGGAGGGAGCTGTTTTTT. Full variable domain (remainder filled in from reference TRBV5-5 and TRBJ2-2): DAGVTQSPTHLIKTRGQQVTLRCSPISGHKSVSWYQQVLGQGPQFIFQYYEKEERGRGNFPDRFSARQFPNYSSELNVNALLLGDSALYLCASSLDFRAVRRELFFGEGSRLTVL.

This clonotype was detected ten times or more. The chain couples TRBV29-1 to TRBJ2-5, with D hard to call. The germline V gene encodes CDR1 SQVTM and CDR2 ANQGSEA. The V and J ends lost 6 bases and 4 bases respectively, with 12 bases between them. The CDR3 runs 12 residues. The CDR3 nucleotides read TGCAGCGTAATTACAACCGGAGAGACCCAGTACTTC. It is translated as CSVITTGETQYF.

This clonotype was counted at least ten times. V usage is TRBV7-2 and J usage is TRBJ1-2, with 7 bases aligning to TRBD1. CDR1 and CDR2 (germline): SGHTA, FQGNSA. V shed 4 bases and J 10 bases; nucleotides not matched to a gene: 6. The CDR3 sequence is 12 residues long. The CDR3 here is CASSSRQGVYTF. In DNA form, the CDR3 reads TGTGCCAGCAGCTCCCGACAGGGAGTCTACACCTTC.

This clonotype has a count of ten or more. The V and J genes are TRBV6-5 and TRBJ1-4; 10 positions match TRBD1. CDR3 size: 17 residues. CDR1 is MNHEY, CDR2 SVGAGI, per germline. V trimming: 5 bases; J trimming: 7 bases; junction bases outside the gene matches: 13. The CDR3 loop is CASSSQLGGTGAEKLFF. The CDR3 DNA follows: TGTGCCAGCAGTAGTCAATTGGGGGGGACAGGGGCTGAAAAACTGTTTTTT.